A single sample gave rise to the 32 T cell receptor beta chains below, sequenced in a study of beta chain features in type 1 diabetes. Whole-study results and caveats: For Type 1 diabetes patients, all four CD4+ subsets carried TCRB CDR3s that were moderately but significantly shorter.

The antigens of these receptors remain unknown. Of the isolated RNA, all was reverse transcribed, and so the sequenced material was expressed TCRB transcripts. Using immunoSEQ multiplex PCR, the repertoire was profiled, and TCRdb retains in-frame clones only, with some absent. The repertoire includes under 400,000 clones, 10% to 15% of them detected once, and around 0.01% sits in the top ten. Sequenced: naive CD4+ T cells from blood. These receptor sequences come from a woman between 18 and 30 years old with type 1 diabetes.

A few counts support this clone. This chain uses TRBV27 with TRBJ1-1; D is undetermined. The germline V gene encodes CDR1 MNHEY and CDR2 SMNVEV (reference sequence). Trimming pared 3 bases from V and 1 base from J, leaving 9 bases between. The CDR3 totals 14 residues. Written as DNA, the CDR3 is TGTGCCAGCAGTTTTGGTGACAAGAACACTGAAGCTTTCTTT. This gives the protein CASSFGDKNTEAFF.

CDR3 nucleotides: TGTGCCACCAGCTTTCGGACTAGCGCGAGCACAGATACGCAGTATTTT. Translation: CATSFRTSASTDTQYF. The V call is TRBV15, the J call TRBJ2-3; 9 bases align to TRBD2. The V and J ends lost 5 bases and 0 bases, in that order; junction bases with no gene match: 6. Looked up from germline, CDR1 is LNHNV and CDR2 is YYDKDF (reference sequence). This CDR3 has 16 amino acids. The full variable domain, its missing parts supplied by reference TRBV15 and TRBJ2-3, is DAMVIQNPRYQVTQFGKPVTLSCSQTLNHNVMYWYQQKSSQAPKLLFHYYDKDFNNEADTPDNFQSRRPNTSFCFLDIRSPGLGDTAMYLCATSFRTSASTDTQYFGPGTRLTVL.

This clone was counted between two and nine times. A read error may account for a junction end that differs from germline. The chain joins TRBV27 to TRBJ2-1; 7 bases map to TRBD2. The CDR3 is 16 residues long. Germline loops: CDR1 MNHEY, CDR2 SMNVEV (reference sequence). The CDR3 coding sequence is TGTGCCAGCAACGTACTAGCGTCCCCCTCCCACAATGAGCAGTTCTTC. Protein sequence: CASNVLASPSHNEQFF.

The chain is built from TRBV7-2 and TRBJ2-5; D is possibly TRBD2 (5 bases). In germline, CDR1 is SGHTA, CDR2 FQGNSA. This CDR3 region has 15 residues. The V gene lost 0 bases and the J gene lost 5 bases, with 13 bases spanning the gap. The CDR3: CASSLAGLAWETQYF. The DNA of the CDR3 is TGTGCCAGCAGCTTAGCCGGGCTAGCTTGGGAGACCCAGTACTTC.

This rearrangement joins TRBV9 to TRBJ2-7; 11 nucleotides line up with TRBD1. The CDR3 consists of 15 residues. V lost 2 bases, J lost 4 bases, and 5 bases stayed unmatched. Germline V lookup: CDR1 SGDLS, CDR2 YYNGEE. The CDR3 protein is CASSVQDRGPYEQYF. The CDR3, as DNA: TGTGCCAGCAGCGTCCAGGACAGGGGGCCGTACGAGCAGTACTTC.

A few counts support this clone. CDR3 sequence: CASSFLAGGPADTQYF. CDR3 DNA sequence: TGTGCCAGCAGCTTTCTGGCGGGAGGGCCCGCAGATACGCAGTATTTT. The gene calls are TRBV11-2 and TRBJ2-3, with 9 positions matching TRBD2. The CDR3 is made up of 16 amino acids. The junction had 8 bases not matched to a gene; V was cut back by 3 bases and J by 4 bases. CDR1 and CDR2 from the germline V gene are SGHAT and FQNNGV.

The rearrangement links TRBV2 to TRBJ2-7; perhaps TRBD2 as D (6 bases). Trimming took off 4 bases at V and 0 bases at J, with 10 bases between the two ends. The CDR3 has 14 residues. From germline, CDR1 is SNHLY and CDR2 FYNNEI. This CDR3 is CASSVRGASYEQYF. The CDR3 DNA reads TGTGCCAGCAGTGTGCGGGGCGCCTCCTACGAGCAGTACTTC.

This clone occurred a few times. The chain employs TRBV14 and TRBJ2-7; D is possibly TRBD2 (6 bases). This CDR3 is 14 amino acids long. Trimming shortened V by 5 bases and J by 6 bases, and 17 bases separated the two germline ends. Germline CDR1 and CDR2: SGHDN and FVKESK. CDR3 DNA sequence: TGTGCCAGCAGCTTACTTCACCGGAGGGGCGAGCAGTACTTC. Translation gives CASSLLHRRGEQYF.

CDR3 DNA: TGCAGCGTACTAATACAGGGACGGACTGAAGCTTTCTTT. Translating it yields CSVLIQGRTEAFF. The chain joins TRBV29-1 to TRBJ1-1; D might be TRBD1 (6 bases). Germline values: CDR1 SQVTM, CDR2 ANQGSEA. Trimming left V 6 bases short and J 5 bases short, with 16 bases between. This CDR3 is built from 13 residues.

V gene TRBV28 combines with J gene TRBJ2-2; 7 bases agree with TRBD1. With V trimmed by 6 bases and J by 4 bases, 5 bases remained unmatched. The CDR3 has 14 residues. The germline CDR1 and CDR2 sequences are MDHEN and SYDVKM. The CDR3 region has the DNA TGTGCCAGCAGCCGGGACAGACCCACCGGGGAGCTGTTTTTT. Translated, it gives CASSRDRPTGELFF.

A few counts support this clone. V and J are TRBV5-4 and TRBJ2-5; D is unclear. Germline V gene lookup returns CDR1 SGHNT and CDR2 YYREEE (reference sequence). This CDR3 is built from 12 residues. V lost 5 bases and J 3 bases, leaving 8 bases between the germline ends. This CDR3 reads CASSLEEETQYF. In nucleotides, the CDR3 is TGTGCCAGCAGTCTAGAAGAAGAGACCCAGTACTTC.

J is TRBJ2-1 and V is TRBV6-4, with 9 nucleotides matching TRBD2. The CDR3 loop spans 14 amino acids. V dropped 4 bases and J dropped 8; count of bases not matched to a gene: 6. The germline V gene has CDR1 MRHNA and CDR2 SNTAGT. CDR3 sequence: CASSVTSGWDEQFF. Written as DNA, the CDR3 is TGTGCCAGCAGTGTGACTAGCGGATGGGATGAGCAGTTCTTC.

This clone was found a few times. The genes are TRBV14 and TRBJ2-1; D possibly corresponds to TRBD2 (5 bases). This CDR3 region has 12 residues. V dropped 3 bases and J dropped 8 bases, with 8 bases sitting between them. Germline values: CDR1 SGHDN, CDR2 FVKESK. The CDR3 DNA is TGTGCCAGCAGCCAGTCGAGGGATGAGCAGTTCTTC. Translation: CASSQSRDEQFF.

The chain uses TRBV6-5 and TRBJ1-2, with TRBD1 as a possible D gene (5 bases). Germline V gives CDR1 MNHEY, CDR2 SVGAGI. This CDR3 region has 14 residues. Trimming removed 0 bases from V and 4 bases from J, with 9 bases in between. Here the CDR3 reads CASSYSRQSYGYTF. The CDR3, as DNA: TGTGCCAGCAGTTACTCGAGACAGTCCTATGGCTACACCTTC.

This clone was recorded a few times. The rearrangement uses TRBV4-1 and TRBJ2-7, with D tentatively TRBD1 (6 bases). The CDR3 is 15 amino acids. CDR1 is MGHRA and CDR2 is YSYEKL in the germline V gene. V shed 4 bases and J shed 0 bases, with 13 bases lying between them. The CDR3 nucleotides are TGCGCCAGCAGCCCCCGACAGGCGATCTCCTACGAGCAGTACTTC. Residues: CASSPRQAISYEQYF.

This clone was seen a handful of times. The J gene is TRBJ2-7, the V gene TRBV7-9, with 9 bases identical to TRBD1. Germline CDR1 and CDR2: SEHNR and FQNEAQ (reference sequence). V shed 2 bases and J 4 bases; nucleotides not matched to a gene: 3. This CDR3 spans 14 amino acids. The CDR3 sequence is CASSLPGQGYEQYF. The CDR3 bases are TGTGCCAGCAGCTTACCGGGACAGGGTTACGAGCAGTACTTC.

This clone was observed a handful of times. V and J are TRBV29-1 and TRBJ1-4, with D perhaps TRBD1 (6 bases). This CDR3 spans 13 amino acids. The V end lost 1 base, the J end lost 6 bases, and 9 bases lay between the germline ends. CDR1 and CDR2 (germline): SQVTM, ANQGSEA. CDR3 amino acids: CSVEAGQYEKLFF. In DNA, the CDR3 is TGCAGCGTTGAAGCTGGACAGTATGAAAAACTGTTTTTT.

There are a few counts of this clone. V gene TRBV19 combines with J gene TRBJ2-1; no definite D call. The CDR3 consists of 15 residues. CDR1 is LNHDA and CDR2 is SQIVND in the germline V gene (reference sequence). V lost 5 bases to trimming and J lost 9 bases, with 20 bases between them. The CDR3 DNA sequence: TGTGCCAGTAGTCTAAACGTCGGGTTTGCTGGTGAGCAGTTCTTC. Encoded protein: CASSLNVGFAGEQFF.

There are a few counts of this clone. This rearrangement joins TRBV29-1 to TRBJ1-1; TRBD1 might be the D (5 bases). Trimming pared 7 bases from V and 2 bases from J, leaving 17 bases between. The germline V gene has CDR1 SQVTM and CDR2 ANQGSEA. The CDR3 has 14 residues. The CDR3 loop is CSALHRQPNTEAFF. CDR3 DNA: TGCAGCGCTCTTCATCGACAGCCAAACACTGAAGCTTTCTTT.

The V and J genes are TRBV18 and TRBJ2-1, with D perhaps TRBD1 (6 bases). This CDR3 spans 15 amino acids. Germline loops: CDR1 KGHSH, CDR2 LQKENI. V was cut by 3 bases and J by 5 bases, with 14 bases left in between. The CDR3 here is CASSPRQATDNEQFF. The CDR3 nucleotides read TGTGCCAGCTCACCGAGACAGGCCACTGACAATGAGCAGTTCTTC.

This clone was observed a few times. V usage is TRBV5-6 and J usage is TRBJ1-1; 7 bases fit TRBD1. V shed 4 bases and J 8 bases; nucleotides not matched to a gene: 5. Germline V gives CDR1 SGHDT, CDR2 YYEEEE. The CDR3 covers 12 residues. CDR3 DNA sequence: TGTGCCAGCAGCGACAGGGTAGCAGAAGCTTTCTTT. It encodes CASSDRVAEAFF.

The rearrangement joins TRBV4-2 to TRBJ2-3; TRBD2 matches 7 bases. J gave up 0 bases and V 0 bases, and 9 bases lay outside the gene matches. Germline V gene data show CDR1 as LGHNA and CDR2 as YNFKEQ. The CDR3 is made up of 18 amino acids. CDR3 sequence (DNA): TGTGCCAGCAGCCAAGAGGTACGGGGAGGGAGAAGCACAGATACGCAGTATTTT. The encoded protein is CASSQEVRGGRSTDTQYF.

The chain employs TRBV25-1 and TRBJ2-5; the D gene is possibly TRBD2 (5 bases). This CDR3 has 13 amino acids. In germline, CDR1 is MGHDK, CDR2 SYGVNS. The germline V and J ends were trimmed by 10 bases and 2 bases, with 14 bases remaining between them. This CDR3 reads CATVPSNQETQYF. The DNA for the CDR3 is TGTGCCACCGTACCTAGCAATCAAGAGACCCAGTACTTC. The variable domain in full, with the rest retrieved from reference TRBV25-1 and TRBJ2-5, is EADIYQTPRYLVIGTGKKITLECSQTMGHDKMYWYQQDPGMELHLIHYSYGVNSTEKGDLSSESTVSRIRTEHFPLTLESARPSHTSQYLCATVPSNQETQYFGPGTRLLVL.

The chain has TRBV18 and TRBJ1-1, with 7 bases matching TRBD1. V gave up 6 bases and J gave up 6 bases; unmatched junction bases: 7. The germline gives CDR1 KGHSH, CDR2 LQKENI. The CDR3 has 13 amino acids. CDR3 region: CASSVDRAAEAFF. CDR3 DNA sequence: TGTGCCAGCTCTGTCGACAGGGCGGCTGAAGCTTTCTTT. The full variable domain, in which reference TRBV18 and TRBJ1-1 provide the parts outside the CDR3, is NAGVMQNPRHLVRRRGQEARLRCSPMKGHSHVYWYRQLPEEGLKFMVYLQKENIIDESGMPKERFSAEFPKEGPSILRIQQVVRGDSAAYFCASSVDRAAEAFFGQGTRLTVV.

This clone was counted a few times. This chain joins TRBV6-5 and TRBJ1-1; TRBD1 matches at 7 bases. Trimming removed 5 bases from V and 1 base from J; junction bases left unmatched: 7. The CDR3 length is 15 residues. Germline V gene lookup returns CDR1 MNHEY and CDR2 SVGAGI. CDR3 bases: TGTGCCAGCAGTCCTTCCGGGACAGCGAACACTGAAGCTTTCTTT. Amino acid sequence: CASSPSGTANTEAFF.

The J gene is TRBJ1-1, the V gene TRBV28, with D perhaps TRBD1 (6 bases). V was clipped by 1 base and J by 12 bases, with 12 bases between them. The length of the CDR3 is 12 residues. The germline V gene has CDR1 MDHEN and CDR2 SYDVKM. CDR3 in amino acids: CASSLLGGGPFF. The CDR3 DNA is TGTGCCAGCAGTTTATTGGGCGGGGGGCCTTTCTTT.

The CDR3 bases are TGTGCCAGCAGCTTCCTAGCGGCAAATGAGCAGTTCTTC. Amino acid sequence: CASSFLAANEQFF. V and J are TRBV7-2 and TRBJ2-1; 7 bases are shared with TRBD2. The CDR3 consists of 13 residues. J lost 7 bases, V lost 3 bases, and 3 bases had no gene match. CDR1 and CDR2 from the germline V gene are SGHTA and FQGNSA.

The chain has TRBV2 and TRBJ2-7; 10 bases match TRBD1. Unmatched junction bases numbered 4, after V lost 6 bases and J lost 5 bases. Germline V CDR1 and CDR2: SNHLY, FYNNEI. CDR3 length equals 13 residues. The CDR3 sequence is CASSGQGVNEQYF. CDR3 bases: TGTGCCAGCAGCGGACAGGGGGTTAACGAGCAGTACTTC. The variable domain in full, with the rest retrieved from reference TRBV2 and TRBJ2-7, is EPEVTQTPSHQVTQMGQEVILRCVPISNHLYFYWYRQILGQKVEFLVSFYNNEISEKSEIFDDQFSVERPDGSNFTLKIRSTKLEDSAMYFCASSGQGVNEQYFGPGTRLTVT.

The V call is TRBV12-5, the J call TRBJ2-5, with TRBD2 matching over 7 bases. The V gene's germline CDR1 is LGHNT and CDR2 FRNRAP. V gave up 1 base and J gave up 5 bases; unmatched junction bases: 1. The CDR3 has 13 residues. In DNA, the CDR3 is TGTGCTAGTGGTTTGGGGGGAGGGGAGACCCAGTACTTC. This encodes CASGLGGGETQYF.

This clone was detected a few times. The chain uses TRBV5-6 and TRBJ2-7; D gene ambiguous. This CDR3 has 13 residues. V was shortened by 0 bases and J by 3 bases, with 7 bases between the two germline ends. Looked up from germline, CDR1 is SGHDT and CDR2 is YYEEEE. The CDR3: CASSLAHLYEQYF. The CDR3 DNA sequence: TGTGCCAGCAGCTTGGCACACCTCTACGAGCAGTACTTC.

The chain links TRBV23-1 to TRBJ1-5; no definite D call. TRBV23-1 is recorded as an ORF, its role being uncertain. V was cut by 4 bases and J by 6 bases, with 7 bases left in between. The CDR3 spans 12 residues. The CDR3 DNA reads TGCGCCAGCAGTCGACTAGGTCAGCCCCAGCATTTT. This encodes CASSRLGQPQHF.

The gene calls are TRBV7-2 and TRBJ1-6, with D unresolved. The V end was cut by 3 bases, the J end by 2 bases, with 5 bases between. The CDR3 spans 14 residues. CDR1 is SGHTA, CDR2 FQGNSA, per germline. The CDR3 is CASSFRPYNSPLHF. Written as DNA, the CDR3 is TGTGCCAGCAGCTTCAGGCCCTATAATTCACCCCTCCACTTT.